The T cell receptor (beta chain) under discussion was sequenced for a study of vaccination effects on CD4 cells after COVID-19. General study findings and limits: Late after vaccination, infection- and vaccine-induced clones showed marked clonal contraction.

The CDR3 has 15 residues. Germline V CDR1 and CDR2: MNHNS, SASEGT. The V end lost 2 bases, the J end lost 2 bases, and 12 bases lay between the germline ends. The data were produced by immunoSEQ multiplex PCR, yet TCRdb's version contains in-frame clones alone and is incomplete. This table has some 77,000 clones, around three quarters appearing once. Sequencing followed a ViraFEST assay step that expanded antigen-specific CD4+ T cells with viral peptide pools. Isolating CD4+ T cells followed roughly ten days of culture. Recipients of the vaccine had no prior SARS-CoV-2 infection and negative nucleocapsid antibodies. IL-2 at about 10 IU/ml and peptides at roughly 10 ug/ml were added to cultured PBMC, about 1.8 million per well. Half the medium was replaced with IL-2 medium on days 3 and 7. As for this clone: What it recognizes is unknown.

V gene TRBV6-1 combines with J gene TRBJ1-2; maybe TRBD1 (6 bases). Sequences were derived from CD4+ T cells from PBMCs cultured with HCoV-OC43 spike peptides, sampled before COVID-19 vaccination. Noted subset: HCoV-OC43 spike overlapping peptide pool stimulation. The receptor was derived from a human donor who received a COVID-19 vaccine. The CDR3 sequence is CASSETGGPNYGYTF. CDR3 nucleotide sequence: TGTGCCAGCAGTGAAACGGGGGGGCCGAACTATGGCTACACCTTC.